Following are 8 T cell receptor beta chains from one sample sequenced in a study of blood T cell repertoires in COVID-19. Generated by immunoSEQ multiplex PCR, the TCRdb table keeps only in-frame clones and is missing some. The repertoire holds roughly 350,000 clones, more than 75% seen once, with roughly a tenth in the top ten. Sequencing was carried out using peripheral blood. These receptors were collected from a woman aged 25 to 39 with COVID-19, enrolled during active disease.

This chain links TRBV29-1 with TRBJ2-3; D is possibly TRBD2 (5 bases). The CDR3 extends over 12 amino acids. The germline V gene encodes CDR1 SQVTM and CDR2 ANQGSEA. V lost 3 bases and J lost 1, with 5 bases in between. CDR3 sequence (DNA): TGCAGCGTTGAGAGGGGCACAGATACGCAGTATTTT. This encodes CSVERGTDTQYF.

The chain uses TRBV28 and TRBJ1-1, with D uncertain. Per germline, CDR1 MDHEN and CDR2 SYDVKM. The V end lost 7 bases, the J end lost 4 bases, and 7 bases lay between the germline ends. The CDR3 is made up of 11 amino acids. This CDR3 is CASMLSTEAFF. CDR3 bases: TGTGCCAGCATGTTGAGCACTGAAGCTTTCTTT.

The rearrangement joins TRBV27 to TRBJ1-4; TRBD1 might be the D (5 bases). The CDR3 covers 15 residues. From germline, CDR1 is MNHEY and CDR2 SMNVEV (reference sequence). Trimming shortened V by 3 bases and J by 5 bases, and 13 bases separated the two germline ends. CDR3 region: CASSFGGTGNEKLFF. The DNA for the CDR3 is TGTGCCAGCAGTTTCGGGGGGACCGGGAATGAAAAACTGTTTTTT. The full variable domain, with the rest looked up from reference TRBV27 and TRBJ1-4, is EAQVTQNPRYLITVTGKKLTVTCSQNMNHEYMSWYRQDPGLGLRQIYYSMNVEVTDKGDVPEGYKVSRKEKRNFPLILESPSPNQTSLYFCASSFGGTGNEKLFFGSGTQLSVL.

This clone was recorded many times. CDR3 sequence reads: CASSYPGTGVYEQYF. CDR3 nucleotide sequence: TGTGCCAGCAGCTACCCCGGGACAGGAGTCTACGAGCAGTACTTC. The V gene is TRBV7-9, the J gene TRBJ2-7; 8 bases agree with TRBD1. CDR3 length: 15 amino acids. Trimming took 4 bases from V and 3 from J; bases not matched to a gene: 8. The germline gives CDR1 SEHNR, CDR2 FQNEAQ (reference sequence). The entire variable domain, with the rest obtained from reference TRBV7-9 and TRBJ2-7, is as follows: DTGVSQNPRHKITKRGQNVTFRCDPISEHNRLYWYRQTLGQGPEFLTYFQNEAQLEKSRLLSDRFSAERPKGSFSTLEIQRTEQGDSAMYLCASSYPGTGVYEQYFGPGTRLTVT.

The chain uses TRBV6-4 and TRBJ2-5; possible D gene TRBD1, 6 bases. Germline assignment: CDR1 MRHNA and CDR2 SNTAGT. This CDR3 spans 14 amino acids. V lost 6 bases and J lost 0, with 11 bases in between. CDR3 in DNA: TGTGCCAGCAGCCGTGACAGGTACCAAGAGACCCAGTACTTC. It codes for CASSRDRYQETQYF.

CDR3 loop: CSAEDVETQYF. The DNA of the CDR3 is TGCAGTGCTGAGGATGTGGAGACCCAGTACTTC. The chain joins TRBV20-1 to TRBJ2-5, with unresolved D. V lost 5 bases and J lost 5, with 9 bases in between. This CDR3 region has 11 residues. Germline loops: CDR1 DFQATT, CDR2 SNEGSKA (reference sequence).

This chain uses TRBV28 with TRBJ1-2; TRBD1 aligns across 8 bases. V was clipped by 4 bases and J by 8 bases; unmatched bases: 15. CDR3 length equals 16 residues. Germline values: CDR1 MDHEN, CDR2 SYDVKM. CDR3 DNA sequence: TGTGCCAGCAGTTCCCCTTTCGGGTCAGGGGGCACAGGCTACACCTTC. It specifies CASSSPFGSGGTGYTF.

V usage is TRBV4-1 and J usage is TRBJ1-6; 8 bases agree with TRBD1. The CDR3 has 15 residues. After removal of 0 bases from V and 5 bases from J, the junction contained 0 bases not matched to a gene. CDR1 MGHRA and CDR2 YSYEKL come from the germline V gene. The CDR3 spells CASSQETGDNSPLHF. Written as DNA, the CDR3 is TGCGCCAGCAGCCAAGAGACAGGGGATAATTCACCCCTCCACTTT.